The 18 T cell receptor beta chains listed next were all sequenced from one sample in a study of shared clonotypes between healthy human individuals. Method: immunoSEQ multiplex PCR; TCRdb's copy keeps in-frame clones and lacks some. The sample includes some 2 million clones, roughly 94% of them seen just once. Sequenced: naive CD4+ T cells sorted from blood. Subset: CD45RA+ positively selected. The receptor set was obtained from a man aged 18 to 29 in good health.

The chain couples TRBV30 to TRBJ2-7; a weak D match, TRBD2 (6 bases). The CDR3 has 12 amino acids. V was clipped by 3 bases and J by 5 bases, with 11 bases between them. Germline CDR1 and CDR2: GTSNPN and SVGIG (reference sequence). As DNA, the CDR3 is TGTGCCTGGAGCGCCGGGACTCACGAGCAGTACTTC. Translation gives CAWSAGTHEQYF. The entire variable domain, with the rest obtained from reference TRBV30 and TRBJ2-7, is as follows: SQTIHQWPATLVQPVGSPLSLECTVEGTSNPNLYWYRQAAGRGLQLLFYSVGIGQISSEVPQNLSASRPQDRQFILSSKKLLLSDSGFYLCAWSAGTHEQYFGPGTRLTVT.

The V call is TRBV5-1, the J call TRBJ2-2, with D perhaps matching TRBD1 (6 bases). The CDR3 length is 12 residues. Trimming cost V 4 bases and J 7 bases, with 8 bases left between them. Per the germline V gene, CDR1 is SGHRS and CDR2 is YFSETQ. The CDR3 DNA sequence: TGCGCCAGCAGCCGGACAGACGGGGAGCTGTTTTTT. As protein: CASSRTDGELFF. Using reference TRBV5-1 and TRBJ2-2 for the parts outside the CDR3, the full variable domain is KAGVTQTPRYLIKTRGQQVTLSCSPISGHRSVSWYQQTPGQGLQFLFEYFSETQRNKGNFPGRFSGRQFSNSRSEMNVSTLELGDSALYLCASSRTDGELFFGEGSRLTVL.

The rearrangement links TRBV2 to TRBJ2-7, with D possibly being TRBD2 (6 bases). V dropped 8 bases and J dropped 0 bases, with 11 bases sitting between them. The CDR3 is made up of 13 amino acids. The germline CDR1 and CDR2 sequences are SNHLY and FYNNEI. This chain's CDR3 is CASLRDSSYEQYF. CDR3 nucleotides: TGTGCCAGCCTCCGGGACTCCTCCTACGAGCAGTACTTC.

The chain carries TRBV2 and TRBJ2-4, with unresolved D. This CDR3 spans 13 amino acids. CDR1 is SNHLY, CDR2 FYNNEI, per germline. The V and J ends lost 1 base and 9 bases respectively, with 10 bases between them. The CDR3 sequence: CASSEVNSRIQYF. CDR3 coding DNA: TGTGCCAGCAGTGAAGTTAATAGCCGCATTCAGTACTTC. The whole variable domain, filled in from reference TRBV2 and TRBJ2-4, reads EPEVTQTPSHQVTQMGQEVILRCVPISNHLYFYWYRQILGQKVEFLVSFYNNEISEKSEIFDDQFSVERPDGSNFTLKIRSTKLEDSAMYFCASSEVNSRIQYFGAGTRLSVL.

The V and J genes are TRBV6-5 and TRBJ1-6; D call uncertain. The CDR3 covers 13 residues. Germline V gene lookup returns CDR1 MNHEY and CDR2 SVGAGI. Trimming shortened V by 0 bases and J by 8 bases, and 5 bases separated the two germline ends. DNA for the CDR3: TGTGCCAGCAGTTACTCCGGCTATTCACCCCTCCACTTT. It is translated as CASSYSGYSPLHF.

The chain couples TRBV7-9 to TRBJ2-7; TRBD1 aligns across 9 bases. Germline CDR1 is SEHNR and CDR2 is FQNEAQ (reference sequence). This CDR3 comprises 15 residues. V was clipped by 3 bases and J by 5 bases; unmatched bases: 8. The CDR3 coding sequence is TGTGCCAGCAGCTTTTCGGGACAGGGTACCCACGAGCAGTACTTC. It translates to CASSFSGQGTHEQYF.

The rearrangement joins TRBV19 to TRBJ1-3; D possibly corresponds to TRBD1 (5 bases). CDR3 length: 16 residues. Germline CDR1 is LNHDA and CDR2 is SQIVND (reference sequence). V lost 2 bases to trimming and J lost 0 bases, with 11 bases between them. As DNA, the CDR3 is TGTGCCAGTAGTATAACGGGGACTTACTCTGGAAACACCATATATTTT. Translating gives CASSITGTYSGNTIYF.

This rearrangement joins TRBV5-4 to TRBJ2-5, with D uncertain. Trimming cost V 5 bases and J 0 bases, with 5 bases left between them. This CDR3 region has 12 residues. Germline-derived CDR1 and CDR2 are SGHNT and YYREEE (reference sequence). Here the CDR3 reads CASSSYQETQYF. In DNA, the CDR3 is TGTGCCAGCAGTTCGTACCAAGAGACCCAGTACTTC.

In its sample, this clone was seen a few times. This chain links TRBV9 with TRBJ1-5; D unresolved. Germline CDR1 is SGDLS and CDR2 is YYNGEE. The CDR3 length is 13 residues. V was trimmed by 1 base and J by 7 bases, leaving 9 bases between them. The CDR3 protein is CASSVHNDQPQHF. CDR3 bases: TGTGCCAGCAGCGTACATAATGACCAGCCCCAGCATTTT.

The CDR3 is CASSRTSVLVGANVLTF. The CDR3 DNA reads as TGTGCCAGCAGCCGTACTTCTGTTTTGGTTGGGGCCAACGTCCTGACTTTC. The chain carries TRBV2 and TRBJ2-6; unclear D gene. Germline V lookup: CDR1 SNHLY, CDR2 FYNNEI. V gave up 6 bases and J gave up 3 bases, with 18 bases separating them. This CDR3 contains 17 residues.

This rearrangement joins TRBV6-1 to TRBJ1-5; TRBD1 might be the D (6 bases). The V gene lost 7 bases and the J gene lost 0 bases, with 10 bases spanning the gap. The germline V gene has CDR1 MNHNS and CDR2 SASEGT. The CDR3 has 14 amino acids. The CDR3 loop reads CASMRGYSNQPQHF. CDR3 DNA sequence: TGTGCCAGCATGAGGGGGTATAGCAATCAGCCCCAGCATTTT.

The V gene is TRBV29-1, the J gene TRBJ1-2, with TRBD1 as a possible D gene (6 bases). Trimming left V 2 bases short and J 7 bases short, with 20 bases between. The CDR3 totals 15 residues. The germline V gene has CDR1 SQVTM and CDR2 ANQGSEA. The CDR3 DNA is TGCAGCGTTGAACACCAAGGAGGACAGTATCCTGGCTACACCTTC. It encodes CSVEHQGGQYPGYTF.

The genes are TRBV10-3 and TRBJ1-6; 7 bases are shared with TRBD1. Germline CDR1 and CDR2: ENHRY and SYGVKD. The CDR3 length is 15 residues. Trimming removed 6 bases from V and 6 bases from J; junction bases left unmatched: 8. The CDR3 here is CAISDREGSNSPLHF. The CDR3 DNA reads as TGTGCCATCAGCGACAGGGAAGGTAGTAATTCACCCCTCCACTTT.

The chain has TRBV9 and TRBJ2-5, with D possibly being TRBD1 or TRBD2 (5 bases each). Per the germline V gene, CDR1 is SGDLS and CDR2 is YYNGEE. CDR3 size: 16 residues. Deletions cut 0 bases from V and 2 bases from J, with 14 bases between. The CDR3: CASSVGVGAGQETQYF. As DNA, the CDR3 is TGTGCCAGCAGCGTAGGGGTGGGAGCAGGGCAAGAGACCCAGTACTTC.

The chain joins TRBV5-1 to TRBJ1-2; D not resolved. CDR3 size: 15 residues. Trimming cost V 1 base and J 0 bases, with 10 bases left between them. Germline V lookup: CDR1 SGHRS, CDR2 YFSETQ. The CDR3 here is CASSLNMQPNYGYTF. DNA for the CDR3: TGCGCCAGCAGCTTGAATATGCAGCCTAACTATGGCTACACCTTC. Combining the CDR3 with reference TRBV5-1 and TRBJ1-2 gives the whole variable domain KAGVTQTPRYLIKTRGQQVTLSCSPISGHRSVSWYQQTPGQGLQFLFEYFSETQRNKGNFPGRFSGRQFSNSRSEMNVSTLELGDSALYLCASSLNMQPNYGYTFGSGTRLTVV.

The J gene is TRBJ2-5, the V gene TRBV9, with D uncertain. Germline V gene lookup returns CDR1 SGDLS and CDR2 YYNGEE. The CDR3 has 14 amino acids. V was trimmed by 0 bases and J by 4 bases, leaving 10 bases between them. DNA for the CDR3: TGTGCCAGCAGCGTAGCCACCGCCGGAGAGACCCAGTACTTC. Residues: CASSVATAGETQYF.

In its sample, this clone was seen once. The V call is TRBV7-8, the J call TRBJ2-7; possibly TRBD1 or TRBD2 for D (5 bases each). This CDR3 comprises 16 residues. The germline V gene encodes CDR1 SGHVS and CDR2 FQNEAQ. V dropped 3 bases and J dropped 6 bases, with 21 bases sitting between them. In nucleotides, the CDR3 is TGTGCCAGCAGCTTTGGAATGGGACCGGTGGGTGTCGAGCAGTACTTC. This codes for CASSFGMGPVGVEQYF.

The genes are TRBV5-1 and TRBJ2-6; TRBD1 might be the D (5 bases). The germline V gene encodes CDR1 SGHRS and CDR2 YFSETQ. This CDR3 comprises 15 residues. V lost 5 bases to trimming and J lost 2 bases, with 11 bases between them. DNA of the CDR3: TGCGCCAGCAGTACAGGTCGCCCTGGGGCCAACGTCCTGACTTTC. Translation gives CASSTGRPGANVLTF. The entire variable domain, with the rest obtained from reference TRBV5-1 and TRBJ2-6, is as follows: KAGVTQTPRYLIKTRGQQVTLSCSPISGHRSVSWYQQTPGQGLQFLFEYFSETQRNKGNFPGRFSGRQFSNSRSEMNVSTLELGDSALYLCASSTGRPGANVLTFGAGSRLTVL.